The 15 T cell receptor beta chains presented below share a single source sample, sequenced in a study of OX40 agonist ivuxolimab in advanced cancers. The method was immunoSEQ multiplex PCR; TCRdb's version includes in-frame clones alone and lacks a portion of them. The sample records 17,000 or so clones, around 77% being singletons. This material consisted of CD4+ or CD8+ T cells sorted from blood, taken in a trial of the OX40 agonist ivuxolimab. These receptors were collected from an adult with an advanced solid tumor such as melanoma, head and neck, liver or kidney cancer.

CDR3 DNA: TGCGCCAGCGGAACGGACGATCTATCTTACAATGAGCAGTTCTTC. Its protein product is CASGTDDLSYNEQFF. This chain joins TRBV5-1 and TRBJ2-1, with no clear D. The V end lost 7 bases, the J end lost 4 bases, and 18 bases lay between the germline ends. This CDR3 is 15 amino acids long. Germline values: CDR1 SGHRS, CDR2 YFSETQ.

This clone was counted a single time. This sequence joins TRBV28 and TRBJ1-1; D gene unclear. V shed 2 bases and J shed 7 bases, with 11 bases lying between them. CDR1 is MDHEN, CDR2 SYDVKM, per germline. The length of the CDR3 is 13 residues. CDR3 DNA: TGTGCCAGCAGTTTAAGGTCCGGGGATGAAGCTTTCTTT. Encoded protein: CASSLRSGDEAFF.

With respect to this clone: The same CDR3 can be traced to other DNA sequences in this sample. The chain links TRBV5-5 to TRBJ1-1; D is uncertain. Per germline, CDR1 SGHKS and CDR2 YYEKEE (reference sequence). V dropped 1 base and J dropped 5 bases, with 9 bases sitting between them. The CDR3 is 13 amino acids. The CDR3 coding sequence is TGTGCCAGCAGCTTGTTGGGTGGGACTGAAGCTTTCTTT. Translation gives CASSLLGGTEAFF.

Comment on this clone: The same CDR3 is also encoded by other DNA sequences in this sample. V is TRBV6-1 and J is TRBJ2-7; 9 bases are shared with TRBD1. From germline, CDR1 is MNHNS and CDR2 SASEGT. Trimming cost V 4 bases and J 3 bases; bases outside gene matches: 10. The CDR3 extends over 16 amino acids. The CDR3 sequence is CASSGSLTGGYYEQYF. The CDR3 DNA sequence: TGTGCCAGCAGTGGCAGTTTGACAGGGGGTTACTACGAGCAGTACTTC.

The chain links TRBV6-6 to TRBJ2-1, with TRBD2 as a possible D gene (6 bases). V shed 6 bases and J shed 0 bases, with 12 bases lying between them. Germline CDR1 MNHNY, CDR2 SVGAGI (reference sequence). This CDR3 contains 15 residues. CDR3 bases: TGTGCCAGCAGCCCCCGGGGGAGCTCCTACAATGAGCAGTTCTTC. It specifies CASSPRGSSYNEQFF.

This sequence joins TRBV7-6 and TRBJ2-3; 10 bases map to TRBD1. The CDR3 is 20 amino acids. Germline V gene data show CDR1 as SGHVS and CDR2 as FNYEAQ. The junction had 14 bases not matched to a gene; V was cut back by 0 bases and J by 2 bases. CDR3 nucleotides: TGTGCCAGCAGCTTAGCCTCACTCATTGGACAGGGGGGGACCACAGATACGCAGTATTTT. It specifies CASSLASLIGQGGTTDTQYF.

This chain uses TRBV27 with TRBJ1-2, with 8 positions matching TRBD1. CDR1 MNHEY and CDR2 SMNVEV come from the germline V gene (reference sequence). CDR3 length: 14 amino acids. With 6 bases clipped from V and 5 bases from J, the junction kept 8 bases outside the gene matches. Written as DNA, the CDR3 is TGTGCCAGCAGACTCGCAGGGGGCGGGTATGGCTACACCTTC. It codes for CASRLAGGGYGYTF.

This chain uses TRBV14 with TRBJ1-2, with 9 bases that match TRBD1. Germline V gene sequence: CDR1 SGHDN, CDR2 FVKESK. V gave up 1 base and J gave up 0 bases; unmatched junction bases: 9. The CDR3 length is 18 residues. CDR3 sequence: CASSQVGQGYLPNYGYTF. Written as DNA, the CDR3 is TGTGCCAGCAGCCAAGTGGGACAGGGATATCTACCTAACTATGGCTACACCTTC.

This chain joins TRBV11-2 and TRBJ2-7; perhaps TRBD2 as D (5 bases). The CDR3 totals 14 residues. Germline V gene lookup returns CDR1 SGHAT and CDR2 FQNNGV. Trimming pared 5 bases from V and 0 bases from J, leaving 11 bases between. The CDR3 here is CASSEAGSSYEQYF. CDR3 DNA: TGTGCCAGCAGCGAGGCGGGCAGCTCCTACGAGCAGTACTTC.

This rearrangement joins TRBV4-2 to TRBJ2-1; 9 nucleotides match TRBD2. V was pared by 0 bases and J by 7 bases, with 4 bases of the junction left unmatched. The CDR3 has 15 residues. Germline CDR1 reads LGHNA; CDR2 reads YNFKEQ. The CDR3 DNA follows: TGTGCCAGCAGCCAAGATCGGCTAGCGGGAAATGAGCAGTTCTTC. This encodes CASSQDRLAGNEQFF.

The chain carries TRBV9 and TRBJ2-2, with D perhaps being TRBD1 or TRBD2 (5 bases each). V was cut by 3 bases and J by 4 bases, with 10 bases left in between. The length of the CDR3 is 14 residues. The germline CDR1 and CDR2 sequences are SGDLS and YYNGEE. Here the CDR3 reads CASSGGRGTGELFF. The CDR3 DNA is TGTGCCAGCAGCGGGGGCCGGGGCACCGGGGAGCTGTTTTTT.

The chain uses TRBV19 and TRBJ2-5, with D possibly TRBD1 on 6 matching bases. This CDR3 is 13 amino acids long. Trimming pared 6 bases from V and 5 bases from J, leaving 13 bases between. The germline gives CDR1 LNHDA, CDR2 SQIVND (reference sequence). Here the CDR3 DNA reads TGTGCCAGTAGAAGGGTGGGGGCCGAGACCCAGTACTTC. It codes for CASRRVGAETQYF. Full variable domain (outside the CDR3, taken from reference TRBV19 and TRBJ2-5): DGGITQSPKYLFRKEGQNVTLSCEQNLNHDAMYWYRQDPGQGLRLIYYSQIVNDFQKGDIAEGYSVSREKKESFPLTVTSAQKNPTAFYLCASRRVGAETQYFGPGTRLLVL.

The chain employs TRBV15 and TRBJ1-4; TRBD1 matches at 7 bases. This CDR3 contains 17 residues. V shed 3 bases and J 1 base; nucleotides not matched to a gene: 8. Germline CDR1 reads LNHNV; CDR2 reads YYDKDF (reference sequence). CDR3 sequence reads: CATSRTGFVRTNEKLFF. CDR3 nucleotides: TGTGCCACCAGCAGGACAGGGTTTGTTCGAACTAATGAAAAACTGTTTTTT.

The chain carries TRBV11-2 and TRBJ2-3; no firm D call. V was clipped by 0 bases and J by 1 base, with 11 bases between them. CDR3 length: 16 amino acids. Looked up from germline, CDR1 is SGHAT and CDR2 is FQNNGV. Written as DNA, the CDR3 is TGTGCCAGCAGCTTAGATTTCGCTCTTGGCACAGATACGCAGTATTTT. Translated, it gives CASSLDFALGTDTQYF.

V is TRBV20-1 and J is TRBJ2-7; D ambiguous. CDR3 length equals 11 residues. V dropped 0 bases and J dropped 4 bases, with 4 bases sitting between them. Germline V lookup: CDR1 DFQATT, CDR2 SNEGSKA (reference sequence). The CDR3 DNA follows: TGCAGTGCTAGAGATGAATACGAGCAGTACTTC. Its protein is CSARDEYEQYF.